Listed below are T cell receptor beta chains from one sample, sequenced in a study of CD8+CD57+ T cells in acquired aplastic anemia. TCRdb analysed the reads with MiXCR anew, one entry per CDR3 protein. The data contain around 200,000 distinct CDR3 sequences, approximately 57% of them singletons. The sequenced material came from sorted CD4+, CD8+, or CD8+CD57+ T cells (not recorded which) from PBMCs. Receptors were obtained from a human donor in good health. The CDR3 runs from the conserved cysteine through the conserved F or W. D genes are given only for firm matches. Not every row has a clone size; where given, it reads once, few, many or a size class.

TRBJ2-2 once TRBV29-1 . CSVDTPYTGELSF TGCAGCGTTGATACTCCTTACACCGGGGAGCTGTCCTTT
TRBJ2-3 . TRBV14 . CASSSTGALDDEQYF TGTGCCAGCAGCTCAACCGGGGCTCTGGACGATGAGCAGTATTTT
TRBJ2-7 . TRBV7-9 . CASGTAEREQYF TGTGCCAGCGGGACGGCGGAGAGGGAGCAGTACTTC
TRBJ1-2 . TRBV9 . CASSASGNYYGYTF TGTGCCAGCAGCGCCTCGGGTAACTACTATGGCTACACCTTC
TRBJ2-7 many TRBV28 TRBD2 CASSYSGGYSYEQYF TGTGCCAGCAGCTATTCGGGGGGTTACTCCTACGAGCAGTACTTC
TRBJ1-2 . TRBV12-3/TRBV12-4 . CASSLGTHYGYTF TGTGCCAGCAGCCTAGGCACGCACTATGGCTACACCTTC
TRBJ2-2 many TRBV7-9 . CASSGGASGTNTGELFF TGTGCCAGCAGCGGGGGGGCGAGCGGAACTAACACCGGGGAGCTGTTTTTT
TRBJ2-5 few TRBV9 TRBD1 CASSVRQGQETQYF TGTGCCAGCAGCGTTAGACAGGGGCAAGAGACCCAGTACTTC
TRBJ1-1 . TRBV2 . CASRGSVNTEAFF TGTGCCAGCAGAGGCAGTGTGAACACTGAAGCTTTCTTT
TRBJ2-3 . TRBV29-1 TRBD2 CSVVTLAGGPDTQYF TGCAGCGTGGTAACACTAGCGGGAGGGCCGGATACGCAGTATTTT
TRBJ1-4 . TRBV20-1 TRBD1 CSARGDRGQKLFF TGCAGTGCTAGAGGGGACAGGGGACAAAAACTGTTTTTT
TRBJ2-3 . TRBV29-1 TRBD2 CSVEGGGTPRVYTQYF TGCAGCGTTGAAGGGGGGGGGACCCCTCGGGTCTATACGCAGTATTTT
TRBJ2-2 . TRBV19 . CASLGSSGTGELFF TGTGCCAGTCTTGGCAGTTCGGGCACCGGGGAGCTGTTTTTT
TRBJ2-7 . TRBV20-1 TRBD1 CSADTGGWEKYHEQYF TGCAGTGCTGATACAGGGGGCTGGGAGAAGTACCACGAGCAGTACTTC
TRBJ2-5 once TRBV10-2 . CASTWARGETQYF TGCGCCAGCACCTGGGCCCGGGGAGAGACCCAGTACTTC
TRBJ1-3 . TRBV24-1 . CATSDFRGNTIYF TGTGCCACCAGTGATTTTAGGGGAAACACCATATATTTT
TRBJ2-1 many TRBV13 TRBD1 CASSDGQGRHEQFF TGTGCCAGCAGTGATGGACAGGGGAGGCATGAGCAGTTCTTC
TRBJ1-2 . TRBV20-1 . CSASNEGNYGYTF TGCAGTGCTTCGAATGAGGGCAACTATGGCTACACCTTC
TRBJ1-6 few TRBV6-4 . CASSLSGPLHF TGTGCCAGCAGTTTGAGTGGACCCCTCCACTTT
TRBJ2-7 . TRBV20-1 TRBD1 CSRDRGLFDEQYF TGCAGTAGGGACAGGGGGCTTTTCGACGAGCAGTACTTC